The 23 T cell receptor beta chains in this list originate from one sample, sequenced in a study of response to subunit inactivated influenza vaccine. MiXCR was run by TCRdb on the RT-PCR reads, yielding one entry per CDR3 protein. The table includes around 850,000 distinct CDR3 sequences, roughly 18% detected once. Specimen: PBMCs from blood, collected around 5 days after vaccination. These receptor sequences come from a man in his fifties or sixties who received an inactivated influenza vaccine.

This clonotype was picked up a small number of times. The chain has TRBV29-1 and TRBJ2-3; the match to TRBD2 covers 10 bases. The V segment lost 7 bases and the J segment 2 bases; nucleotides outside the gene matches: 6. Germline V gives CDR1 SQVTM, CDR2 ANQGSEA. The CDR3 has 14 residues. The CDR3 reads CSAASGSSTDTQYF. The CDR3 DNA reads TGCAGCGCAGCTAGCGGGAGCTCCACAGATACGCAGTATTTT.

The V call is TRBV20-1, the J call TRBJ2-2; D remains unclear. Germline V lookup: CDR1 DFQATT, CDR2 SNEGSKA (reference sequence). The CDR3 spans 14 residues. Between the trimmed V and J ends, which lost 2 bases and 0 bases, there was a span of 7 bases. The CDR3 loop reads CSARKQANTGELFF. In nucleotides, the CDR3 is TGCAGTGCTAGAAAACAAGCGAACACCGGGGAGCTGTTTTTT.

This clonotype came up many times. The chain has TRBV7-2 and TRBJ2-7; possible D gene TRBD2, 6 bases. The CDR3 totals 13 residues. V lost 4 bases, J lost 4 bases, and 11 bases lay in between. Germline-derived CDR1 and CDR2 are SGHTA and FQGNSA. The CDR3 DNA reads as TGTGCCAGCAGCTACCGGGAGAGGTACGAGCAGTACTTC. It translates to CASSYRERYEQYF.

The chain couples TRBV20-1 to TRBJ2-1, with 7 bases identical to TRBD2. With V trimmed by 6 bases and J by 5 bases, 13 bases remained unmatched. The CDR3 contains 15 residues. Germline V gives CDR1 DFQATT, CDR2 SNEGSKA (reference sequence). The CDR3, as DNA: TGCAGTGCCACCCACGGGGGGAGTAGCGACAATGAGCAGTTCTTC. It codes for CSATHGGSSDNEQFF.

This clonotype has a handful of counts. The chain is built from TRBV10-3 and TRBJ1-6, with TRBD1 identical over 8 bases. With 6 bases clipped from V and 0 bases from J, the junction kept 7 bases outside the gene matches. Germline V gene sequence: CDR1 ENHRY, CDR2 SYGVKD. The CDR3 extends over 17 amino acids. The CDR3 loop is CAIRDRVKGSYNSPLHF. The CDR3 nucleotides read TGTGCCATCAGGGACAGGGTCAAGGGCTCCTATAATTCACCCCTCCACTTT.

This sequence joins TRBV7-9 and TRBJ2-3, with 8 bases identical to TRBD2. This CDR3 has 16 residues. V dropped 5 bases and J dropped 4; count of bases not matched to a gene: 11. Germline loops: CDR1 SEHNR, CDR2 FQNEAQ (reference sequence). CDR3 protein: CASSAWSGSKADTQYF. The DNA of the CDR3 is TGTGCCAGCAGCGCCTGGAGCGGGAGTAAGGCAGATACGCAGTATTTT.

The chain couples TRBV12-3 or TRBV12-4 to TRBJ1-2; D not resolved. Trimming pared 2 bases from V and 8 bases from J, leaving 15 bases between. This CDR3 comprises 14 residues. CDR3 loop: CASSLMVTAGGYTF. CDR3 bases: TGTGCCAGCAGTTTAATGGTAACAGCTGGCGGCTACACCTTC.

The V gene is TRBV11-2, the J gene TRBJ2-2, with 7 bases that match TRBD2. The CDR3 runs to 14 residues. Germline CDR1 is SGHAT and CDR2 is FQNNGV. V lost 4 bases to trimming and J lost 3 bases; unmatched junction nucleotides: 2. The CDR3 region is CASSSGLYTGELFF. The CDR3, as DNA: TGTGCCAGCAGCTCGGGACTATACACCGGGGAGCTGTTTTTT. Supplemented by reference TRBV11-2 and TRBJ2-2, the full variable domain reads EAGVAQSPRYKIIEKRQSVAFWCNPISGHATLYWYQQILGQGPKLLIQFQNNGVVDDSQLPKDRFSAERLKGVDSTLKIQPAKLEDSAVYLCASSSGLYTGELFFGEGSRLTVL.

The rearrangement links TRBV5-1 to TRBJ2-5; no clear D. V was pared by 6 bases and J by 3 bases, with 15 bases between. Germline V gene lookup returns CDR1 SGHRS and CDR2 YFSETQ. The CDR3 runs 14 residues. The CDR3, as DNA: TGCGCCAGCAACCACCCGGCAGCCGAAGAGACCCAGTACTTC. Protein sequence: CASNHPAAEETQYF.

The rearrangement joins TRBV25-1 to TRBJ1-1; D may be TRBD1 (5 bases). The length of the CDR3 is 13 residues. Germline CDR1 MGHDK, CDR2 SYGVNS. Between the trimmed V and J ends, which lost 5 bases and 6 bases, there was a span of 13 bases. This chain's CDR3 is CASSSGVRAEAFF. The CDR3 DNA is TGTGCCAGCAGTTCGGGGGTTCGCGCTGAAGCTTTCTTT.

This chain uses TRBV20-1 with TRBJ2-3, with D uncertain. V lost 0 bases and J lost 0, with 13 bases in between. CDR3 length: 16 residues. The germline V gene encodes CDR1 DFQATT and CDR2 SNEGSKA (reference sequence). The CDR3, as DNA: TGCAGTGCTAGAGATCCCGGCGCCGATAGCACAGATACGCAGTATTTT. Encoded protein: CSARDPGADSTDTQYF.

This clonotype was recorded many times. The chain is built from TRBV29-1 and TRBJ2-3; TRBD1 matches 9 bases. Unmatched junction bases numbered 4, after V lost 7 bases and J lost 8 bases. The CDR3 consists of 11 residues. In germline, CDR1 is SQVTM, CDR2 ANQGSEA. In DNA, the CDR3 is TGCAGCGCCGAACAGGGGGCTACGCAGTATTTT. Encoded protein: CSAEQGATQYF.

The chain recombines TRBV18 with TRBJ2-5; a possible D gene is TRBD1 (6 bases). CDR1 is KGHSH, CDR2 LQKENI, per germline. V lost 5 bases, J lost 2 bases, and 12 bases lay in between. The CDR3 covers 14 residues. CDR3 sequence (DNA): TGTGCCAGCTCATCGCGACAGGCACAAGAGACCCAGTACTTC. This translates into CASSSRQAQETQYF.

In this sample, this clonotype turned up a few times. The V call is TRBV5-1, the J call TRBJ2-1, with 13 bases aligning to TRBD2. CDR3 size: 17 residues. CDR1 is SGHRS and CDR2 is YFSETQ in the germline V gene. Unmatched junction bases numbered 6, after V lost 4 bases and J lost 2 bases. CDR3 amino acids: CASSTRTSGGTYNEQFF. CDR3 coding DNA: TGCGCCAGCAGCACCAGGACTAGCGGGGGAACCTACAATGAGCAGTTCTTC.

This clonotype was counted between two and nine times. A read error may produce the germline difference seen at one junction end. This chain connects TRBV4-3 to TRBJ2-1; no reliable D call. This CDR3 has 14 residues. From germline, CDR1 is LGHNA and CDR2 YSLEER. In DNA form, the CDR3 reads TGCGGCAGCAGCCAAGTACACGGATACAATGAGCAGTTCTTC. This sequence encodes CGSSQVHGYNEQFF.

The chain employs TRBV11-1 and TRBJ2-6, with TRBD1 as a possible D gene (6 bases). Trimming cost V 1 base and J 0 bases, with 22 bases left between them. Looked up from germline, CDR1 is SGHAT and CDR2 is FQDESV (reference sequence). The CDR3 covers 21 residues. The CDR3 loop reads CASSLGLGGRGRSSGANVLTF. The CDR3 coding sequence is TGTGCCAGCAGCTTAGGATTAGGTGGCAGGGGACGGAGCTCTGGGGCCAACGTCCTGACTTTC.

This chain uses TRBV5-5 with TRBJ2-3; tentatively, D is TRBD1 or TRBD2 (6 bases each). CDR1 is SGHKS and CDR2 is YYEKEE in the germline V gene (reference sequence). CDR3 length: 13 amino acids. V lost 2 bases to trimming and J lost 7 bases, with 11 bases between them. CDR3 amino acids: CASSFGGAYTQYF. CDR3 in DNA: TGTGCCAGCAGCTTCGGGGGCGCTTATACGCAGTATTTT.

CDR3 nucleotide sequence: TGTGCCAGCGGGGAGGGGACTCCCCCCTTCACAGATACGCAGTATTTT. Protein: CASGEGTPPFTDTQYF. The rearrangement uses TRBV9 and TRBJ2-3, with 7 bases fitting TRBD2. V was clipped by 7 bases and J by 2 bases; unmatched bases: 13. Germline V gene sequence: CDR1 SGDLS, CDR2 YYNGEE. The CDR3 has 16 residues.

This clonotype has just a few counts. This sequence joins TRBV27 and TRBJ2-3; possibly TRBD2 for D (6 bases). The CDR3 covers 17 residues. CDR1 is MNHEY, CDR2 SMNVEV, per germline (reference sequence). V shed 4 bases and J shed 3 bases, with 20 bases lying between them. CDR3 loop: CASSWARTGLGTDTQYF. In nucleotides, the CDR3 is TGTGCCAGCAGTTGGGCTCGGACGGGACTCGGGACAGATACGCAGTATTTT.

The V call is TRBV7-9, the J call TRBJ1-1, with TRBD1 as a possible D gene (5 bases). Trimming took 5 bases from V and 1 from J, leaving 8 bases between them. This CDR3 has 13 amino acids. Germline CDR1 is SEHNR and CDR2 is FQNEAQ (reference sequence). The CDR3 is CASSDTGNTEAFF. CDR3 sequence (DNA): TGTGCCAGCAGCGATACAGGGAACACTGAAGCTTTCTTT. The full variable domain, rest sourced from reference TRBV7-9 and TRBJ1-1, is DTGVSQNPRHKITKRGQNVTFRCDPISEHNRLYWYRQTLGQGPEFLTYFQNEAQLEKSRLLSDRFSAERPKGSFSTLEIQRTEQGDSAMYLCASSDTGNTEAFFGQGTRLTVV.

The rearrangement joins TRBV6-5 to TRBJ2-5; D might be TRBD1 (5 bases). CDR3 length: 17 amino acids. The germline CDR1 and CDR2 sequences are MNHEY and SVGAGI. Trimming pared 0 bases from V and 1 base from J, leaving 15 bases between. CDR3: CASSYSGRVGFQETQYF. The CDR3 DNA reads TGTGCCAGCAGTTACTCGGGCAGGGTCGGGTTCCAAGAGACCCAGTACTTC.

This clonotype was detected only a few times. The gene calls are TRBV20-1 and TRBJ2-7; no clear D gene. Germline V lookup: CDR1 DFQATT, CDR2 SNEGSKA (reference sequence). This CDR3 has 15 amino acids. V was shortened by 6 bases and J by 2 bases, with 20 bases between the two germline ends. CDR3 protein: CSADRTDIGTYEQYF. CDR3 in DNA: TGCAGTGCCGATAGGACGGATATAGGGACCTACGAGCAGTACTTC.

This chain's CDR3 is CASSLRSGGVETQYF. The DNA of the CDR3 is TGTGCCAGCAGCTTAAGGTCAGGGGGCGTTGAGACCCAGTACTTC. The chain recombines TRBV7-9 with TRBJ2-5, with 8 bases that match TRBD1. The V gene's germline CDR1 is SEHNR and CDR2 FQNEAQ (reference sequence). CDR3 length: 15 amino acids. J was trimmed by 5 bases and V by 2 bases; bases with no gene match: 7.